The next 26 T cell receptor beta chains were all read from a single sample in a study of T cell repertoires in cytomegalovirus infection. In TCRdb, the reads were re-called with MiXCR into one record per CDR3 protein. The sample has fewer than 950,000 distinct CDR3 sequences, approximately 32% seen once. Antigens for these TCRs are unknown. The starting material was cultured CD8+ T cells from PBMCs, obtained from culture after CMV antigen stimulation. The receptors originated from a human donor in good health (CMV status not recorded). Some clones in this sample may be carry-over from other donors' samples.

This clonotype was observed a few times. The chain recombines TRBV7-9 with TRBJ1-2; D call uncertain. Germline CDR1 SEHNR, CDR2 FQNEAQ (reference sequence). V was shortened by 3 bases and J by 2 bases, with 7 bases between the two germline ends. The CDR3 is made up of 13 amino acids. The CDR3 nucleotides are TGTGCCAGCAGCTTTAATGAGAACTATGGCTACACCTTC. Translated: CASSFNENYGYTF.

This chain links TRBV11-2 with TRBJ2-3; 7 bases are a match to TRBD2. CDR3 length equals 18 residues. Germline CDR1 is SGHAT and CDR2 is FQNNGV. After removal of 1 base from V and 0 bases from J, the junction contained 10 bases not matched to a gene. The CDR3 sequence: CASSLGSSGGGSTDTQYF. The CDR3 nucleotides are TGTGCCAGCAGCTTAGGGTCTTCTGGCGGGGGAAGCACAGATACGCAGTATTTT. The full variable domain, its missing parts supplied by reference TRBV11-2 and TRBJ2-3, is EAGVAQSPRYKIIEKRQSVAFWCNPISGHATLYWYQQILGQGPKLLIQFQNNGVVDDSQLPKDRFSAERLKGVDSTLKIQPAKLEDSAVYLCASSLGSSGGGSTDTQYFGPGTRLTVL.

The chain is built from TRBV6-2 or TRBV6-3 and TRBJ1-5; tentatively, D is TRBD1 (6 bases). Trimming took 4 bases from V and 0 from J, leaving 25 bases between them. Germline assignment: CDR1 MNHEY and CDR2 SVGEGT. The CDR3 is 20 residues long. The CDR3 nucleotides are TGTGCCAGCAGTTTCGAGGGGGGCTCATCCTTTTACTATAGCAATCAGCCCCAGCATTTT. Its translation: CASSFEGGSSFYYSNQPQHF.

J is TRBJ2-1 and V is TRBV7-6, with 8 bases identical to TRBD1. The CDR3 covers 14 residues. Germline CDR1 SGHVS, CDR2 FNYEAQ. The junction had 8 bases not matched to a gene; V was cut back by 6 bases and J by 7 bases. CDR3 region: CASRPPDRENEQFF. DNA for the CDR3: TGTGCCAGCAGACCGCCGGACAGGGAAAATGAGCAGTTCTTC.

J is TRBJ2-7 and V is TRBV27; 9 positions agree with TRBD1. The CDR3 extends over 15 amino acids. The trim removed 3 bases at V and 2 bases at J, leaving 5 bases unmatched. Germline V CDR1 and CDR2: MNHEY, SMNVEV (reference sequence). CDR3 bases: TGTGCCAGCAGTTTTGACCGGGACAGGGCCTACGAGCAGTACTTC. It is translated as CASSFDRDRAYEQYF.

The chain carries TRBV19 and TRBJ2-3; 9 nucleotides match TRBD1. Losses at the gene ends were 6 bases for V and 0 bases for J; bases not matched to a gene: 16. Per the germline V gene, CDR1 is LNHDA and CDR2 is SQIVND (reference sequence). The CDR3 covers 19 residues. CDR3 in amino acids: CASRFVIRDRVGSTDTQYF. DNA of the CDR3: TGTGCCAGTAGGTTTGTTATCCGGGACAGGGTCGGTAGCACAGATACGCAGTATTTT.

This clonotype was seen ten or more times. The chain combines TRBV15 with TRBJ1-1, with a possible D match to TRBD1 (6 bases). This CDR3 has 14 residues. Germline loops: CDR1 LNHNV, CDR2 YYDKDF (reference sequence). Trimming took 5 bases from V and 3 from J, leaving 13 bases between them. The CDR3 region has the DNA TGTGCCACCAGCTCGAGACGACAGGACACTGAAGCTTTCTTT. Translating gives CATSSRRQDTEAFF.

This clonotype was counted a few times. The chain recombines TRBV7-8 with TRBJ1-4, with 9 bases fitting TRBD1. The V gene's germline CDR1 is SGHVS and CDR2 FQNEAQ. The CDR3 is made up of 15 amino acids. J lost 6 bases, V lost 5 bases, and 7 bases had no gene match. The CDR3 region has the DNA TGTGCCAGCAGCACCAGGGGGACAGGGTATGAAAAACTGTTTTTT. It translates to CASSTRGTGYEKLFF.

Worth noting for this clonotype: Germline is not matched at one junction end, which may reflect a read error. The V gene is TRBV7-9, the J gene TRBJ2-1, with D tentatively TRBD1 (6 bases). The germline V gene has CDR1 SEHNR and CDR2 FQNEAQ (reference sequence). The CDR3 totals 15 residues. The DNA for the CDR3 is TGTGTCAGCAGCTTATACCGAGAACGGACAGCAGAGCAGTTCTTC. Translation: CVSSLYRERTAEQFF.

In its sample, this clonotype was seen a few times. The chain joins TRBV6-2 or TRBV6-3 to TRBJ1-2; D perhaps matches TRBD1 (5 bases). Between the trimmed V and J ends, which lost 2 bases and 0 bases, there was a span of 7 bases. Germline-derived CDR1 and CDR2 are MNHEY and SVGEGT. The CDR3 consists of 14 residues. CDR3 nucleotides: TGTGCCAGCAGTTACGGGGCAGCTAACTATGGCTACACCTTC. Translation gives CASSYGAANYGYTF.

The chain links TRBV7-4 to TRBJ1-1; D gene unclear. Germline values: CDR1 SGHVT, CDR2 SQSDAQ. This CDR3 is built from 13 residues. Deletions cut 10 bases from V and 6 bases from J, with 18 bases between. The CDR3 sequence is CANRLPGSAEAFF. The CDR3 nucleotides are TGTGCCAACAGATTACCTGGGTCCGCTGAAGCTTTCTTT.

This clonotype was recorded only once. The chain links TRBV20-1 to TRBJ2-7; TRBD2 might be the D (6 bases). This CDR3 has 13 residues. Germline values: CDR1 DFQATT, CDR2 SNEGSKA (reference sequence). The CDR3 DNA reads as TGCATCCTACGGAGGGACGGGCCCTACGAGCAGTACGTC. Translated, it gives CILRRDGPYEQYV.

This clonotype has a count of ten or more. J is TRBJ1-5 and V is TRBV12-3 or TRBV12-4; no definite D call. The CDR3 is 13 residues long. Trimming pared 0 bases from V and 7 bases from J, leaving 7 bases between. The CDR3 nucleotides are TGTGCCAGCAGTTTAGCGAAGCTGCAGCCCCAGCATTTT. Amino acid sequence: CASSLAKLQPQHF.

V is TRBV7-6 and J is TRBJ1-2; D is undetermined. Germline V gives CDR1 SGHVS, CDR2 FNYEAQ. Trimming cost V 5 bases and J 4 bases, with 11 bases left between them. This CDR3 region has 13 residues. The CDR3 DNA is TGTGCCAGCAGCATCCGGGCGGGCTATGGCTACACCTTC. Protein sequence: CASSIRAGYGYTF.

V and J are TRBV6-6 and TRBJ2-2; 7 bases agree with TRBD2. The CDR3 runs 15 residues. The V and J ends lost 6 bases and 3 bases, in that order; junction bases with no gene match: 7. From germline, CDR1 is MNHNY and CDR2 SVGAGI (reference sequence). DNA of the CDR3: TGTGCCAGCAGAGAGTGGCGGGGGTACACCGGGGAGCTGTTTTTT. Translation gives CASREWRGYTGELFF.

This clonotype was counted at least ten times. V usage is TRBV7-8 and J usage is TRBJ1-2; no clear D. Trimming removed 3 bases at V and 5 bases at J, with 19 bases between. The CDR3 consists of 16 residues. CDR1 and CDR2 (germline): SGHVS, FQNEAQ. The CDR3 spells CASSLDRPLADYGYTF. CDR3 bases: TGTGCCAGCAGCTTGGATCGGCCTCTGGCAGATTATGGCTACACCTTC.

At least ten counts were recorded for this clonotype. This chain joins TRBV7-9 and TRBJ2-2, with D perhaps assigned TRBD1 or TRBD2 (6 bases each). Germline loops: CDR1 SEHNR, CDR2 FQNEAQ (reference sequence). The CDR3 has 17 amino acids. The V end lost 8 bases, the J end lost 3 bases, and 22 bases lay between the germline ends. The CDR3 here is CASSHFPGATDTGELFF. The CDR3 nucleotides are TGTGCCAGCTCCCATTTTCCGGGGGCGACTGACACCGGGGAGCTGTTTTTT.

This sequence joins TRBV28 and TRBJ1-4, with 8 bases that match TRBD1. The CDR3 length is 15 residues. Losses at the gene ends were 6 bases for V and 8 bases for J; bases not matched to a gene: 11. The V gene's germline CDR1 is MDHEN and CDR2 SYDVKM. The CDR3 DNA is TGTGCCAGCAGACCGACAGGGGAAGAGGACGAAAAACTGTTTTTT. Its protein product is CASRPTGEEDEKLFF.

This clonotype was observed at least ten times. The chain is built from TRBV6-1 and TRBJ2-3, with TRBD1 matching over 9 bases. The CDR3 runs to 16 residues. Germline-derived CDR1 and CDR2 are MNHNS and SASEGT. V trimming: 6 bases; J trimming: 2 bases; junction bases outside the gene matches: 9. The CDR3 sequence is CASRVIRDRDTDTQYF. In nucleotides, the CDR3 is TGTGCCAGCAGAGTGATCCGGGACAGGGACACAGATACGCAGTATTTT.

This chain connects TRBV4-1 to TRBJ2-1, with no clear D. Germline lookup yields CDR1 MGHRA and CDR2 YSYEKL. There are 17 residues in the CDR3. Trimming left V 0 bases short and J 8 bases short, with 20 bases between. The CDR3, as DNA: TGCGCCAGCAGCCAAGAACAAGAGACGCCAGACGGCGATGAGCAGTTCTTC. It specifies CASSQEQETPDGDEQFF.

This sequence joins TRBV7-2 and TRBJ1-2; D remains ambiguous. This CDR3 contains 11 residues. V was cut by 9 bases and J by 6 bases, with 11 bases left in between. Germline values: CDR1 SGHTA, CDR2 FQGNSA. The CDR3 coding sequence is TGTGCCAGTCGGTCCGGGGATGGCTACACCTTC. This sequence encodes CASRSGDGYTF.

The chain carries TRBV6-2 or TRBV6-3 and TRBJ2-3, with a tentative D call TRBD1 (5 bases). CDR1 is MNHEY, CDR2 SVGEGT, per germline. This CDR3 comprises 17 residues. V was shortened by 4 bases and J by 1 base, with 18 bases between the two germline ends. CDR3 loop: CASSFQLRGVGTDTQYF. The DNA of the CDR3 is TGTGCCAGCAGTTTCCAGCTAAGGGGTGTTGGCACAGATACGCAGTATTTT.

This clonotype was picked up one time. The genes are TRBV6-2 or TRBV6-3 and TRBJ2-1, with 7 bases fitting TRBD2. V dropped 2 bases and J dropped 0; count of bases not matched to a gene: 19. Germline V gene lookup returns CDR1 MNHEY and CDR2 SVGEGT. The CDR3 contains 21 residues. The CDR3 nucleotides read TGTGCCAGCAGTTACCCCGCGACTAGCCCGGGCCCCCTAAGCTCCTACAATGAGCAGTTCTTC. As protein: CASSYPATSPGPLSSYNEQFF.

This clonotype was seen a few times. The rearrangement uses TRBV27 and TRBJ1-6, with D unresolved. The CDR3 runs 14 residues. The V and J ends lost 4 bases and 7 bases respectively, with 11 bases between them. The germline V gene has CDR1 MNHEY and CDR2 SMNVEV (reference sequence). The CDR3 is CASSSGRRNSPLHF. The DNA of the CDR3 is TGTGCCAGCAGTTCAGGACGGAGAAATTCACCCCTCCACTTT.

This clonotype was found a few times. The J gene is TRBJ1-4, the V gene TRBV7-9; possibly TRBD1 for D (5 bases). This CDR3 has 16 amino acids. V dropped 4 bases and J dropped 4 bases, with 16 bases sitting between them. Germline V gives CDR1 SEHNR, CDR2 FQNEAQ (reference sequence). This CDR3 is CASSSNRQPYNEKLFF. CDR3 nucleotides: TGTGCCAGCAGCTCCAATCGACAGCCTTATAATGAAAAACTGTTTTTT. Full variable domain (remainder filled in from reference TRBV7-9 and TRBJ1-4): DTGVSQNPRHKITKRGQNVTFRCDPISEHNRLYWYRQTLGQGPEFLTYFQNEAQLEKSRLLSDRFSAERPKGSFSTLEIQRTEQGDSAMYLCASSSNRQPYNEKLFFGSGTQLSVL.

This chain links TRBV12-3 or TRBV12-4 with TRBJ2-3; no firm D call. V was trimmed by 2 bases and J by 6 bases, leaving 12 bases between them. The CDR3 has 14 amino acids. CDR3 coding DNA: TGTGCCAGCAGTTTAATCCGGATCTCGGATACGCAGTATTTT. Amino acid sequence: CASSLIRISDTQYF.